This TCR beta chain was recorded in a study of neurological immune-mediated disorders. This clonotype was detected many times. V was trimmed by 6 bases and J by 3 bases, leaving 17 bases between them. The germline gives CDR1 DFQATT, CDR2 SNEGSKA (reference sequence). The CDR3 extends over 14 amino acids. With 10-nucleotide random UMIs included, cDNA was synthesized by 5'RACE. The yield of each sequencing run was over 160 million TCR-beta sequences from 15-18 subjects. TCRdb processed the 5' RACE reads anew with MiXCR; each CDR3 protein has one entry. The data contain about 22,000 distinct CDR3 sequences, less than 11% of them seen just once; the ten biggest clones take up roughly 20%.

V usage is TRBV20-1 and J usage is TRBJ1-2; the D gene is possibly TRBD1 (5 bases). The clonotype originates from a woman aged 60-75 years with HTLV-1-associated myelopathy (HAM/TSP). The sequencing sample was made of PBMCs. This CDR3 is CSAKMTEKYYGYTF. The CDR3 DNA reads as TGCAGTGCCAAAATGACAGAGAAATACTATGGCTACACCTTC.